Described below is a single T cell receptor beta chain sequence and its context. The data belong to a study of blood T cell repertoires in COVID-19. Using immunoSEQ multiplex PCR, the repertoire was profiled, and TCRdb retains in-frame clones only, with some absent. This sample has about 430,000 clones, with around 89% found just once. V lost 3 bases to trimming and J lost 0 bases, with 17 bases between them. The CDR3 is 18 amino acids. Germline values: CDR1 KGHSH, CDR2 LQKENI. The sequencing input was PBMCs or T cells enriched from blood (not recorded which). The chain recombines TRBV18 with TRBJ1-4, with no clear D. This TCR derives from a woman in her twenties or thirties with acute COVID-19. The CDR3 spells CASSPLSTTLPTNEKLFF. The CDR3 nucleotides are TGTGCCAGCTCACCTCTATCTACGACACTCCCAACTAATGAAAAACTGTTTTTT.